These 29 T cell receptor beta chains came from one sample sequenced in a study of cytomegalovirus exposure and HLA in healthy donors. The study ran its PCR with 60 Vbeta and 13 Jbeta primers. Measured with immunoSEQ multiplex PCR; TCRdb has only the in-frame clones, and not every one. The sample lists roughly 100,000 clones, 83% occurring once. The sequenced sample consisted of PBMCs. All receptors come from a man between 18 and 35 years old in good health and CMV-seronegative.

The chain is built from TRBV19 and TRBJ2-3; D might be TRBD2 (6 bases). Germline CDR1 and CDR2: LNHDA and SQIVND (reference sequence). The V end lost 7 bases, the J end lost 4 bases, and 15 bases lay between the germline ends. The CDR3 contains 14 residues. CDR3 sequence: CASMGGASADTQYF. CDR3 nucleotides: TGTGCCAGTATGGGGGGAGCTTCAGCAGATACGCAGTATTTT.

The rearrangement joins TRBV29-1 to TRBJ2-1; D remains ambiguous. Germline CDR1 reads SQVTM; CDR2 reads ANQGSEA. CDR3 length: 11 residues. V was shortened by 3 bases and J by 9 bases, with 9 bases between the two germline ends. Here the CDR3 reads CSVDQVGEQFF. Written as DNA, the CDR3 is TGCAGCGTTGACCAGGTTGGTGAGCAGTTCTTC.

The J gene is TRBJ1-2, the V gene TRBV6-6; 8 bases match TRBD1. This CDR3 region has 14 residues. The germline gives CDR1 MNHNY, CDR2 SVGAGI (reference sequence). V shed 0 bases, J shed 4 bases, and the junction held 1 base outside the gene matches. The CDR3 reads CASSYSDRAYGYTF. The CDR3 DNA reads TGTGCCAGCAGTTACTCGGACAGGGCCTATGGCTACACCTTC.

V is TRBV10-2 and J is TRBJ1-1; tentatively, D is TRBD1 (5 bases). V was cut by 7 bases and J by 1 base, with 16 bases left in between. Germline CDR1 WSHSY, CDR2 SAAADI. The CDR3 runs to 15 residues. This CDR3 is CASTLDSYQNTEAFF. DNA of the CDR3: TGCGCCAGCACCCTTGACAGCTACCAGAACACTGAAGCTTTCTTT.

J is TRBJ2-3 and V is TRBV9; D perhaps matches TRBD2 (5 bases). Germline assignment: CDR1 SGDLS and CDR2 YYNGEE. This CDR3 has 14 amino acids. V was shortened by 4 bases and J by 0 bases, with 9 bases between the two germline ends. The CDR3, as DNA: TGTGCCAGCAGCCCGGGGTCTAGCACAGATACGCAGTATTTT. Translated, it gives CASSPGSSTDTQYF.

This CDR3 reads CASTDRGLQPQHF. The CDR3 nucleotides read TGTGCCAGTACAGACAGGGGGCTTCAGCCCCAGCATTTT. The V call is TRBV19, the J call TRBJ1-5; 10 nucleotides match TRBD1. Losses at the gene ends were 7 bases for V and 6 bases for J; bases not matched to a gene: 3. The CDR3 loop spans 13 amino acids. The germline V gene encodes CDR1 LNHDA and CDR2 SQIVND (reference sequence).

The chain employs TRBV9 and TRBJ2-2; 7 positions match TRBD1. J was trimmed by 3 bases and V by 3 bases; bases with no gene match: 5. This CDR3 region has 15 residues. CDR1 and CDR2 from the germline V gene are SGDLS and YYNGEE. The CDR3 protein is CASSATGAHTGELFF. The CDR3 nucleotides read TGTGCCAGCAGCGCTACAGGGGCGCACACCGGGGAGCTGTTTTTT.

The J gene is TRBJ2-7, the V gene TRBV7-9, with TRBD2 identical over 8 bases. The CDR3 is 15 residues long. The V gene's germline CDR1 is SEHNR and CDR2 FQNEAQ (reference sequence). The trim removed 1 base at V and 6 bases at J, leaving 8 bases unmatched. The CDR3 is CASSLVDGGEGEQYF. CDR3 DNA: TGTGCCAGCAGCTTAGTCGACGGGGGGGAGGGCGAGCAGTACTTC. Combining the CDR3 with reference TRBV7-9 and TRBJ2-7 gives the whole variable domain DTGVSQNPRHKITKRGQNVTFRCDPISEHNRLYWYRQTLGQGPEFLTYFQNEAQLEKSRLLSDRFSAERPKGSFSTLEIQRTEQGDSAMYLCASSLVDGGEGEQYFGPGTRLTVT.

The chain couples TRBV4-3 to TRBJ1-2, with D hard to call. Germline V gene sequence: CDR1 LGHNA, CDR2 YSLEER. The CDR3 contains 14 residues. V was pared by 1 base and J by 8 bases, with 14 bases between. The CDR3 spells CASSQGPRVQGYTF. CDR3 in DNA: TGCGCCAGCAGCCAAGGTCCCCGGGTACAAGGCTACACCTTC.

This sequence joins TRBV27 and TRBJ2-2; D possibly corresponds to TRBD1 (6 bases). Per the germline V gene, CDR1 is MNHEY and CDR2 is SMNVEV (reference sequence). The CDR3 runs 15 residues. V was pared by 2 bases and J by 3 bases, with 10 bases between. The CDR3 DNA is TGTGCCAGCAGTTTAGACAGGCGCTACACCGGGGAGCTGTTTTTT. Translating gives CASSLDRRYTGELFF.

V usage is TRBV7-2 and J usage is TRBJ2-7; tentatively, D is TRBD2 (6 bases). This CDR3 spans 14 amino acids. CDR1 and CDR2 from the germline V gene are SGHTA and FQGNSA. V lost 5 bases and J 4 bases, leaving 15 bases between the germline ends. In nucleotides, the CDR3 is TGTGCCAGCAGCCCCCCGGGACTCGGGTACGAGCAGTACTTC. This sequence encodes CASSPPGLGYEQYF.

This clone was recorded a few times. The chain combines TRBV5-4 with TRBJ2-6, with 14 positions matching TRBD2. The CDR3 contains 20 residues. The germline V gene has CDR1 SGHNT and CDR2 YYREEE (reference sequence). J gave up 1 base and V 3 bases, and 9 bases lay outside the gene matches. The CDR3 loop reads CASSSRTSGRPRSGANVLTF. DNA for the CDR3: TGTGCCAGCAGCTCGCGGACTAGCGGGAGGCCGCGGTCTGGGGCCAACGTCCTGACTTTC.

The rearrangement uses TRBV6-5 and TRBJ2-7; D ambiguous. Deletions cut 1 base from V and 3 bases from J, with 13 bases between. The CDR3 spans 15 residues. CDR1 and CDR2 (germline): MNHEY, SVGAGI. CDR3: CASSYLQTTHYEQYF. The DNA for the CDR3 is TGTGCCAGCAGTTACTTACAGACCACACACTACGAGCAGTACTTC.

This chain connects TRBV15 to TRBJ1-5; TRBD1 agrees at 7 bases. This CDR3 has 16 residues. The junction had 10 bases not matched to a gene; V was cut back by 4 bases and J by 4 bases. Germline-derived CDR1 and CDR2 are LNHNV and YYDKDF (reference sequence). CDR3 coding DNA: TGTGCCACCAGCAACCCGACAGGGCTGCGAAATCAGCCCCAGCATTTT. This gives the protein CATSNPTGLRNQPQHF.

This chain links TRBV19 with TRBJ2-5, with D possibly TRBD1 on 7 matching bases. This CDR3 is built from 16 residues. The germline CDR1 and CDR2 sequences are LNHDA and SQIVND (reference sequence). V was shortened by 6 bases and J by 2 bases, with 19 bases between the two germline ends. The CDR3 spells CASSGGQLLVQETQYF. As DNA, the CDR3 is TGTGCCAGTAGCGGGGGACAGCTATTAGTACAAGAGACCCAGTACTTC.

V usage is TRBV7-9 and J usage is TRBJ2-5, with TRBD2 matching over 11 bases. The CDR3 runs 17 residues. In germline, CDR1 is SEHNR, CDR2 FQNEAQ (reference sequence). The V segment lost 0 bases and the J segment 6 bases; nucleotides outside the gene matches: 9. The CDR3 region is CASSLAGVAGGLKTQYF. CDR3 in DNA: TGTGCCAGCAGCTTAGCAGGGGTAGCGGGAGGGCTGAAGACCCAGTACTTC.

The V and J genes are TRBV10-3 and TRBJ1-3; 9 positions match TRBD1. The germline CDR1 and CDR2 sequences are ENHRY and SYGVKD. The CDR3 is 17 residues long. Trimming removed 2 bases from V and 0 bases from J; junction bases left unmatched: 5. In DNA, the CDR3 is TGTGCCATCAGTGAGGGGGACAGGGTTTACTCTGGAAACACCATATATTTT. Translation: CAISEGDRVYSGNTIYF.

This chain connects TRBV11-2 to TRBJ1-1; D not resolved. V lost 2 bases and J lost 2, with 12 bases in between. This CDR3 has 15 residues. CDR1 and CDR2 (germline): SGHAT, FQNNGV. The CDR3 DNA follows: TGTGCCAGCAGCTTACAACCGGACTACAACACTGAAGCTTTCTTT. Amino acid sequence: CASSLQPDYNTEAFF.

This clone was counted a few times. V and J are TRBV5-1 and TRBJ2-5; 8 positions match TRBD1. This CDR3 has 15 residues. The germline gives CDR1 SGHRS, CDR2 YFSETQ. With V trimmed by 5 bases and J by 2 bases, 8 bases remained unmatched. CDR3 in amino acids: CASRAIDRGQETQYF. CDR3 coding DNA: TGCGCCAGCAGGGCTATCGACAGGGGACAAGAGACCCAGTACTTC.

The chain combines TRBV5-4 with TRBJ1-2, with D maybe TRBD1 (6 bases). Germline V lookup: CDR1 SGHNT, CDR2 YYREEE (reference sequence). This CDR3 contains 15 residues. Trimming pared 3 bases from V and 3 bases from J, leaving 15 bases between. The DNA of the CDR3 is TGTGCCAGCAGCTCTCACAGGGCGCAGGACTATGGCTACACCTTC. Its translation is CASSSHRAQDYGYTF.

This chain uses TRBV5-6 with TRBJ2-7; D gene uncertain. CDR3 length equals 13 residues. V was shortened by 2 bases and J by 0 bases, with 6 bases between the two germline ends. Germline lookup yields CDR1 SGHDT and CDR2 YYEEEE. CDR3 DNA sequence: TGTGCCAGCAGCTTAACGAGCTCCTACGAGCAGTACTTC. This translates into CASSLTSSYEQYF.

This chain links TRBV30 with TRBJ2-2, with D tentatively TRBD2 (5 bases). The germline V gene encodes CDR1 GTSNPN and CDR2 SVGIG (reference sequence). The CDR3 has 14 amino acids. V lost 3 bases to trimming and J lost 1 base, with 9 bases between them. The CDR3 nucleotides are TGTGCCTGGAGAGGGAGTCTGAACACCGGGGAGCTGTTTTTT. This gives the protein CAWRGSLNTGELFF.

V and J are TRBV6-6 and TRBJ1-4; perhaps TRBD1 as D (6 bases). Germline V gene sequence: CDR1 MNHNY, CDR2 SVGAGI (reference sequence). This CDR3 is 15 amino acids long. Trimming removed 7 bases from V and 8 bases from J, with 20 bases in between. This chain's CDR3 is CASTTLGQGGEKLFF. The CDR3 DNA sequence: TGTGCCAGCACTACACTGGGGCAAGGGGGAGAAAAACTGTTTTTT.

This clone was seen just once. This rearrangement joins TRBV2 to TRBJ1-5; weak D call: TRBD1 (5 bases). The CDR3 runs to 15 residues. The V gene lost 6 bases and the J gene lost 4 bases, with 16 bases spanning the gap. Germline V gene lookup returns CDR1 SNHLY and CDR2 FYNNEI. The CDR3 sequence: CASRQGEQENQPQHF. Written as DNA, the CDR3 is TGTGCCAGCAGGCAAGGGGAACAGGAGAATCAGCCCCAGCATTTT.

CDR3 region: CASSSPSRTRAYEQYF. CDR3 bases: TGTGCCAGCAGTTCACCCTCTCGGACTCGGGCCTACGAGCAGTACTTC. The rearrangement uses TRBV27 and TRBJ2-7, with a possible D match to TRBD2 (5 bases). CDR1 and CDR2 from the germline V gene are MNHEY and SMNVEV (reference sequence). Trimming shortened V by 4 bases and J by 2 bases, and 18 bases separated the two germline ends. The CDR3 covers 16 residues.

This chain links TRBV9 with TRBJ1-2; 7 bases match TRBD1. The CDR3 consists of 16 residues. Germline-derived CDR1 and CDR2 are SGDLS and YYNGEE. The V and J ends lost 3 bases and 1 base, in that order; junction bases with no gene match: 9. CDR3 residues: CASSAGTANDNYGYTF. The CDR3 nucleotides are TGTGCCAGCAGCGCCGGGACAGCTAACGATAACTATGGCTACACCTTC.

This chain connects TRBV2 to TRBJ2-1; 10 bases agree with TRBD2. The CDR3 is 17 residues long. V was pared by 2 bases and J by 0 bases, with 4 bases of the junction left unmatched. CDR1 SNHLY and CDR2 FYNNEI come from the germline V gene. CDR3 protein: CASSETSGKSSYNEQFF. CDR3 coding DNA: TGTGCCAGCAGTGAAACTAGCGGGAAGAGCTCCTACAATGAGCAGTTCTTC.

The J gene is TRBJ1-1, the V gene TRBV7-6, with 7 bases fitting TRBD1. CDR1 is SGHVS and CDR2 is FNYEAQ in the germline V gene. The CDR3 spans 14 residues. The V segment lost 4 bases and the J segment 5 bases; nucleotides outside the gene matches: 7. CDR3 DNA sequence: TGTGCCAGCAGCTCTGGACAGGTGGGAACTGAAGCTTTCTTT. This codes for CASSSGQVGTEAFF.

The chain joins TRBV9 to TRBJ2-5, with TRBD1 matching over 8 bases. CDR3 length: 15 amino acids. CDR1 and CDR2 from the germline V gene are SGDLS and YYNGEE. With V trimmed by 0 bases and J by 6 bases, 7 bases remained unmatched. The DNA of the CDR3 is TGTGCCAGCAGCGTAGCTCCCCAGGGGGCGAAGACCCAGTACTTC. Translated: CASSVAPQGAKTQYF.